This TCR beta chain is from a study of OX40 agonist ivuxolimab in advanced cancers. Study information: Every 2 weeks, patients received ivuxolimab intravenously, dosed at 0.01 to 10 mg/kg.

The germline V gene has CDR1 SQVTM and CDR2 ANQGSEA. V was clipped by 7 bases and J by 1 base, with 10 bases between them. CDR3 length: 12 amino acids. Study results and caveats: Clonal expansion among partial responders at 0.1-3.0 mg/kg ranked near the lowest.

Remarks on this clone: Antigen specificity is unknown.

Repertoires were generated with immunoSEQ multiplex PCR, while TCRdb's copy carries only in-frame clones and drops some. The sample has roughly 50,000 clones, 77% seen once. Prior autoimmune disease or systemic immunosuppression barred patients. The sample in question was CD4+ or CD8+ T cells sorted from blood, obtained in a trial of the OX40 agonist ivuxolimab. The sequence was collected from an adult with an advanced solid tumor such as melanoma, head and neck, liver or kidney cancer. V is TRBV29-1 and J is TRBJ1-1; D might be TRBD1 (5 bases). The CDR3 region is CSGGQGNTEAFF. The DNA for the CDR3 is TGCAGCGGAGGGCAGGGGAACACTGAAGCTTTCTTT.